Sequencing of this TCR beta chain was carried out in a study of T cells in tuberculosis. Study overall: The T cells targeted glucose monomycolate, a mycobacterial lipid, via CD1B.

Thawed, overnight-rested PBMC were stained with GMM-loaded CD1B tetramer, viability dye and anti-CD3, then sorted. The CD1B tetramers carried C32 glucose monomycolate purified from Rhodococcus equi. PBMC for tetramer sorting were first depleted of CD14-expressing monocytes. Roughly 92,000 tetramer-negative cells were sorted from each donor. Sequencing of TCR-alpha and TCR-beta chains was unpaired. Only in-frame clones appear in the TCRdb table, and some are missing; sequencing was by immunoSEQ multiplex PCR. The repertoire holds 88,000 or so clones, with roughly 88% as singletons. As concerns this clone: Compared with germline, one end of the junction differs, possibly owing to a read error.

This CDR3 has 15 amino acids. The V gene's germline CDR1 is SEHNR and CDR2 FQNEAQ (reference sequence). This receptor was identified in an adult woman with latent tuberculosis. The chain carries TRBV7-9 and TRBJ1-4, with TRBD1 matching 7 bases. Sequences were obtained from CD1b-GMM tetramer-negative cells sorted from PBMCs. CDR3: CASSSDREDPKNLFF. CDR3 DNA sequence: TGTGCCAGCAGCTCAGACAGGGAGGATCCAAAAAATCTGTTTTTT.